This T cell receptor beta chain emerged from a study of cytomegalovirus exposure and HLA in healthy donors. Between the trimmed V and J ends, which lost 0 bases and 4 bases, there was a span of 12 bases. The CDR3 consists of 15 residues. Germline loops: CDR1 MGHRA, CDR2 YSYEKL. The study's findings and limits: Most CMV-associated TCR beta chains were later found to appear HLA-restricted. The study carried out a later analysis of TCR beta sequences. It associated 15,000 to 20,000 of them with specific HLA alleles at a false discovery rate of 0.05. The study found most TCR sequences rare, yet found some public TCRs in many donors.

The PCR used 60 Vbeta and 13 Jbeta primers. Data came from immunoSEQ multiplex PCR; TCRdb stores just in-frame clones and leaves some out. This table has roughly 240,000 clones, around 84% appearing once. Notes on this clone: Its target is unknown.

The gene calls are TRBV4-1 and TRBJ1-2; D call uncertain. Sequencing was done on a sample of PBMCs. This receptor was obtained from a girl between 2 and 10 years old in good health and CMV-seronegative. CDR3 in amino acids: CASSQDLSGVYGYTF. For the CDR3, the DNA is TGCGCCAGCAGCCAAGATCTTTCCGGGGTCTATGGCTACACCTTC.